This note documents a single T cell receptor beta chain sequence. The entry originates in a study of control samples from healthy donors and cancer patients. Using immunoSEQ multiplex PCR, the repertoire was profiled, and TCRdb retains in-frame clones only, with some absent. The table shows 120,000 or so clones, with around 87% occurring only once. Germline V gives CDR1 LGHDT, CDR2 YNNKEL (reference sequence). The V and J ends lost 4 bases and 2 bases respectively, with 11 bases between them. The CDR3 loop spans 14 amino acids. V and J are TRBV3-1 (or the pseudogene TRBV3-2) and TRBJ1-1, with D unresolved. The sample was blood. This receptor was taken from a man aged 25-45 years in good health. The CDR3 loop reads CASSPPFSNTEAFF. Here the CDR3 DNA reads TGTGCCAGCAGCCCCCCTTTCTCAAACACTGAAGCTTTCTTT.